The 27 T cell receptor beta chains reported below all come from one sample, sequenced in a study of T cells in Graves' hyperthyroidism and ophthalmopathy. TCR beta CDR3 regions were amplified from RNA. HTBI primers were employed in a first-round RT-PCR of the TCR CDR3. TCRdb re-called the multiplex PCR reads with MiXCR, one entry per CDR3 protein. Here the sample spans approximately 610,000 distinct CDR3 sequences, roughly 14% being singletons. The material sequenced was blood. Receptor source: a woman in her 40s with Graves' ophthalmopathy.

The V gene is TRBV28, the J gene TRBJ1-1; D unclear. The ends were cut back, 4 bases at V and 1 base at J, with 10 bases in the middle. The CDR3 loop spans 14 amino acids. CDR1 is MDHEN and CDR2 is SYDVKM in the germline V gene. CDR3 protein: CASSSSGPNTEAFF. In DNA, the CDR3 is TGTGCCAGCAGTTCCTCGGGCCCGAACACTGAAGCTTTCTTT.

This clonotype was seen ten or more times. The chain carries TRBV11-1 and TRBJ1-1; maybe TRBD1 (5 bases). Germline-derived CDR1 and CDR2 are SGHAT and FQDESV (reference sequence). The CDR3 consists of 16 residues. Between the trimmed V and J ends, which lost 5 bases and 4 bases, there was a span of 20 bases. The CDR3: CASSLYLGRGSTEAFF. The CDR3 DNA is TGTGCCAGCAGCCTATATCTGGGACGGGGGAGCACTGAAGCTTTCTTT.

There are many counts of this clonotype. The chain combines TRBV6-2 or TRBV6-3 with TRBJ1-5; TRBD1 is a possible D gene (5 bases). Germline values: CDR1 MNHEY, CDR2 SVGEGT. This CDR3 has 17 residues. V lost 2 bases, J lost 5 bases, and 19 bases lay in between. In DNA form, the CDR3 reads TGTGCCAGCAGTTACGGGAGGGGCATTCGGTCCCATCAGCCCCAGCATTTT. Protein: CASSYGRGIRSHQPQHF.

The chain couples TRBV12-3 or TRBV12-4 to TRBJ2-1; tentative D call: TRBD1 (5 bases). The CDR3 runs to 14 residues. Between the trimmed V and J ends, which lost 6 bases and 4 bases, there was a span of 13 bases. The CDR3 loop is CASSLRQKYNEQFF. For the CDR3, the DNA is TGTGCCAGCAGCCTTAGACAGAAATACAATGAGCAGTTCTTC.

This clonotype was found many times. This chain uses TRBV24-1 with TRBJ2-7; possibly TRBD1 for D (6 bases). This CDR3 is built from 15 residues. Germline V lookup: CDR1 KGHDR, CDR2 SFDVKD. V lost 2 bases, J lost 6 bases, and 16 bases lay in between. CDR3 in amino acids: CATSDSTGLTAEQYF. In nucleotides, the CDR3 is TGTGCCACCAGTGATTCCACAGGGTTAACAGCCGAGCAGTACTTC.

In regard to this clonotype: Since a much larger clone is just one base distant, this may be a read error. The rearrangement links TRBV19 to TRBJ2-7, with D possibly TRBD2 on 6 matching bases. Looked up from germline, CDR1 is LNHDA and CDR2 is SQIVND (reference sequence). CDR3 size: 12 residues. The germline V and J ends were trimmed by 5 bases and 6 bases, with 11 bases remaining between them. CDR3 nucleotide sequence: TGTGCCAGTAGTCCCCAGGAGGGCGAGCAGTACTTC. This translates into CASSPQEGEQYF.

The rearrangement uses TRBV14 and TRBJ2-7; D is uncertain. Germline CDR1 reads SGHDN; CDR2 reads FVKESK. The CDR3 totals 11 residues. Trimming stripped 2 bases from V and 5 bases from J, with 4 bases between. CDR3 protein: CASSQHHEQYF. CDR3 in DNA: TGTGCCAGCAGCCAACATCACGAGCAGTACTTC. Full variable domain (outside the CDR3, taken from reference TRBV14 and TRBJ2-7): EAGVTQFPSHSVIEKGQTVTLRCDPISGHDNLYWYRRVMGKEIKFLLHFVKESKQDESGMPNNRFLAERTGGTYSTLKVQPAELEDSGVYFCASSQHHEQYFGPGTRLTVT.

This clonotype was detected ten times or more. The chain uses TRBV12-3 or TRBV12-4 and TRBJ2-4, with D perhaps given as TRBD1 or TRBD2 (5 bases each). V lost 6 bases, J lost 8 bases, and 17 bases lay in between. The CDR3 spans 14 residues. The CDR3 DNA reads as TGTGCCAGCAGCCCCCAGGGAGTTCGGGACATTCAGTACTTC. Amino acids: CASSPQGVRDIQYF.

In this sample, this clonotype turned up many times. This chain joins TRBV10-3 and TRBJ1-1, with D unclear. The V gene lost 6 bases and the J gene lost 3 bases, with 17 bases spanning the gap. The length of the CDR3 is 15 residues. Germline V gene sequence: CDR1 ENHRY, CDR2 SYGVKD. The CDR3 region is CAIRSRDTRDTEAFF. The CDR3 region has the DNA TGTGCCATCAGGTCCCGAGACACCCGGGACACTGAAGCTTTCTTT.

Points on this clonotype: The conserved closing phenylalanine or tryptophan is absent in this CDR3, likely reflecting a read error. The chain has TRBV7-2 and TRBJ2-5, with D perhaps matching TRBD2 (6 bases). Per the germline V gene, CDR1 is SGHTA and CDR2 is FQGNSA. The CDR3 runs 13 residues. Between the trimmed V and J ends, which lost 5 bases and 7 bases, there was a span of 14 bases. Here the CDR3 DNA reads TGTGCCAGCAGCCGGACTAATGGTGGGACCCAGTACCTC. It translates to CASSRTNGGTQYL.

In its sample, this clonotype was seen many times. The chain carries TRBV14 and TRBJ1-1; D is ambiguous. The length of the CDR3 is 15 residues. Germline V lookup: CDR1 SGHDN, CDR2 FVKESK. Trimming removed 4 bases from V and 1 base from J, with 13 bases in between. Here the CDR3 DNA reads TGTGCCAGCAGCCCGCTGATAGAGGGGAACACTGAAGCTTTCTTT. Protein sequence: CASSPLIEGNTEAFF.

This clonotype has at least ten counts. J is TRBJ2-7 and V is TRBV28; unclear D gene. V dropped 5 bases and J dropped 3 bases, with 11 bases sitting between them. This CDR3 has 13 residues. The germline V gene encodes CDR1 MDHEN and CDR2 SYDVKM. The CDR3 region has the DNA TGTGCCAGCAGTGCCGGACGGAACTACGAGCAGTACTTC. Translated: CASSAGRNYEQYF.

This clonotype was detected many times. The chain recombines TRBV29-1 with TRBJ2-7, with D perhaps given as TRBD1 or TRBD2 (5 bases each). The length of the CDR3 is 12 residues. V lost 7 bases, J lost 5 bases, and 15 bases lay in between. Germline V gene sequence: CDR1 SQVTM, CDR2 ANQGSEA. The CDR3 loop is CSGGLASHEQYF. In nucleotides, the CDR3 is TGCAGCGGGGGCCTAGCTTCCCACGAGCAGTACTTC.

CDR3 DNA sequence: TGTGCCAGCAGCGAACAGGTGGGACAAGAGACCCAGTACTTC. It is translated as CASSEQVGQETQYF. The chain combines TRBV7-2 with TRBJ2-5; D is perhaps TRBD1 (5 bases). Per germline, CDR1 SGHTA and CDR2 FQGNSA. The V gene lost 5 bases and the J gene lost 2 bases, with 12 bases spanning the gap. The CDR3 covers 14 residues.

The sample holds many counts of this clonotype. J is TRBJ2-7 and V is TRBV7-2, with unresolved D. The ends were cut back, 1 base at V and 7 bases at J, with 11 bases in the middle. This CDR3 has 13 residues. In germline, CDR1 is SGHTA, CDR2 FQGNSA. The CDR3 coding sequence is TGTGCCAGCAGCTTAGGGCAGATTGGGGAGCAGTACTTC. It translates to CASSLGQIGEQYF.

This clonotype was detected a few times. V gene TRBV6-1 combines with J gene TRBJ1-2; D call uncertain. Trimming removed 5 bases at V and 1 base at J, with 11 bases between. Germline assignment: CDR1 MNHNS and CDR2 SASEGT. The CDR3 is 14 amino acids. The CDR3 nucleotides are TGTGCCAGCAGTCCACAGCCGTTTAACTATGGCTACACCTTC. It is translated as CASSPQPFNYGYTF.

In its sample, this clonotype was seen many times. Mismatch with germline at one junction end may stem from a read error. This sequence joins TRBV20-1 and TRBJ2-2, with D unclear. CDR3 length: 14 residues. The germline V gene encodes CDR1 DFQATT and CDR2 SNEGSKA (reference sequence). In nucleotides, the CDR3 is TGCAGTGGTAGATCTCCATCGACCACCGGGGAGCTGTTTTTT. Translating it yields CSGRSPSTTGELFF.

J is TRBJ2-7 and V is TRBV20-1, with unresolved D. The germline V and J ends were trimmed by 0 bases and 0 bases, with 15 bases remaining between them. Germline V gene data show CDR1 as DFQATT and CDR2 as SNEGSKA (reference sequence). This CDR3 contains 16 residues. The CDR3, as DNA: TGCAGTGCTAGAGATCGGAAAGTATGGGACTCCTACGAGCAGTACTTC. As protein: CSARDRKVWDSYEQYF.

This clonotype was picked up a small number of times. This chain links TRBV18 with TRBJ1-1; 7 nucleotides match TRBD1. This CDR3 contains 19 residues. The germline V gene has CDR1 KGHSH and CDR2 LQKENI. V lost 1 base, J lost 0 bases, and 14 bases stayed unmatched. The CDR3 protein is CASSPLSIQGIVMNTEAFF. The CDR3 nucleotides read TGTGCCAGCTCACCACTCTCGATACAGGGGATAGTCATGAACACTGAAGCTTTCTTT.

This chain joins TRBV19 and TRBJ1-5, with 8 bases matching TRBD1. V lost 3 bases, J lost 0 bases, and 7 bases stayed unmatched. The CDR3 contains 17 residues. Germline V gene lookup returns CDR1 LNHDA and CDR2 SQIVND (reference sequence). CDR3 nucleotides: TGTGCCAGTAGTATGCAGGGACAGGTTTATAGCAATCAGCCCCAGCATTTT. This sequence encodes CASSMQGQVYSNQPQHF.

This clonotype appeared a few times. The chain carries TRBV7-9 and TRBJ1-1; possibly TRBD1 for D (6 bases). This CDR3 contains 13 residues. CDR1 is SEHNR, CDR2 FQNEAQ, per germline (reference sequence). Trimming cost V 8 bases and J 5 bases, with 15 bases left between them. This CDR3 reads CASGYTGRTEAFF. Written as DNA, the CDR3 is TGTGCCAGCGGGTACACAGGGCGGACTGAAGCTTTCTTT.

This clonotype was picked up many times. The chain carries TRBV29-1 and TRBJ2-3; D is perhaps TRBD1 or TRBD2 (7 bases each). This CDR3 has 14 residues. The V and J ends lost 4 bases and 1 base respectively, with 12 bases between them. Germline V gene data show CDR1 as SQVTM and CDR2 as ANQGSEA. In DNA, the CDR3 is TGCAGCGTTGTCAGGGGGGGAGGCACAGATACGCAGTATTTT. This translates into CSVVRGGGTDTQYF.

This CDR3 is CASSYSPTSGRSYEQYF. The CDR3 nucleotides read TGTGCCAGCAGTTACTCCCCGACTAGCGGGAGGTCCTACGAGCAGTACTTC. The J gene is TRBJ2-7, the V gene TRBV6-2 or TRBV6-3, with 13 bases that match TRBD2. The J segment lost 1 base and the V segment lost 0 bases, leaving 3 bases of the junction unmatched. The CDR3 has 17 amino acids. The germline V gene encodes CDR1 MNHEY and CDR2 SVGEGT.

In this sample, this clonotype turned up many times. The chain joins TRBV10-3 to TRBJ2-7; 7 bases align to TRBD1. This CDR3 is 14 amino acids long. The germline CDR1 and CDR2 sequences are ENHRY and SYGVKD. V gave up 7 bases and J gave up 6 bases; unmatched junction bases: 12. CDR3 region: CAITADRDLTEQYF. The CDR3 DNA follows: TGTGCCATCACCGCAGACAGGGACCTAACCGAGCAGTACTTC.

The sample holds many counts of this clonotype. For the CDR3, the DNA is TGTGCCAGCAGCGTAGCGGGCAGCCTCGGGGAGCAGTACTTC. Translated: CASSVAGSLGEQYF. The chain has TRBV9 and TRBJ2-7; D is undetermined. Germline values: CDR1 SGDLS, CDR2 YYNGEE. The V end lost 0 bases, the J end lost 7 bases, and 14 bases lay between the germline ends. The CDR3 is 14 amino acids.

This clonotype was detected ten times or more. V is TRBV6-1 and J is TRBJ2-5; 11 bases fit TRBD1. CDR1 is MNHNS, CDR2 SASEGT, per germline. V lost 6 bases to trimming and J lost 1 base; unmatched junction nucleotides: 7. This CDR3 region has 16 residues. The CDR3 nucleotides read TGTGCCAGCAGAGCTTGGACAGGGGGCCGCCAAGAGACCCAGTACTTC. Encoded protein: CASRAWTGGRQETQYF.

This clonotype was detected many times. CDR3 DNA sequence: TGTGCCAGTAGTATCTCGGGACAGGGGAACACTGAAGCTTTCTTT. Protein product: CASSISGQGNTEAFF. This rearrangement joins TRBV19 to TRBJ1-1, with 9 positions matching TRBD1. The CDR3 covers 15 residues. The V segment lost 3 bases and the J segment 1 base; nucleotides outside the gene matches: 3. The germline gives CDR1 LNHDA, CDR2 SQIVND (reference sequence). The full variable domain, its missing parts supplied by reference TRBV19 and TRBJ1-1, is DGGITQSPKYLFRKEGQNVTLSCEQNLNHDAMYWYRQDPGQGLRLIYYSQIVNDFQKGDIAEGYSVSREKKESFPLTVTSAQKNPTAFYLCASSISGQGNTEAFFGQGTRLTVV.